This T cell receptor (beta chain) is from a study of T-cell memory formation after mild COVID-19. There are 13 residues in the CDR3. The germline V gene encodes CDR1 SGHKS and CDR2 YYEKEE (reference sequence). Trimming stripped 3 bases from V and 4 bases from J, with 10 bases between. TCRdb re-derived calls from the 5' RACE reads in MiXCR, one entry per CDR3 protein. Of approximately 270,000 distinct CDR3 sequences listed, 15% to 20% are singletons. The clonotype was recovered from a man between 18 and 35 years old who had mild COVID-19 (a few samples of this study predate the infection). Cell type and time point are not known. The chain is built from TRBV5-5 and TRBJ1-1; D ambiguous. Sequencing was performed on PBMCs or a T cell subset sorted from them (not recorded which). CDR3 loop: CASSSGVVTEAFF. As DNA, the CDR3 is TGTGCCAGCAGCTCGGGAGTTGTCACTGAAGCTTTCTTT.